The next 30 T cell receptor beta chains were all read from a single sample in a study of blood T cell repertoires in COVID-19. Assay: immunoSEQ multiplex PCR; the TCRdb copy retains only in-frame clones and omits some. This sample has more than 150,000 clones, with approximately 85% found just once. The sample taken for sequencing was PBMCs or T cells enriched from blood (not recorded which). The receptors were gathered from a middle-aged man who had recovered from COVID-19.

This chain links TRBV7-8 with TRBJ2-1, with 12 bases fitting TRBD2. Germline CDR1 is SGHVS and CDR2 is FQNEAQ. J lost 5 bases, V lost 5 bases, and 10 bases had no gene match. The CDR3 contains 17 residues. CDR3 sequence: CASSLKTSGSFDNEQFF. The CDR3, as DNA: TGTGCCAGCAGCCTAAAGACTAGCGGGAGTTTCGACAATGAGCAGTTCTTC.

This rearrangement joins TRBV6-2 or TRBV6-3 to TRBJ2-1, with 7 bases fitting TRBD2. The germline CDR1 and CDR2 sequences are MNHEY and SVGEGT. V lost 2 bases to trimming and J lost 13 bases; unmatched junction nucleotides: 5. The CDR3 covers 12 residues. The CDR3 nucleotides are TGTGCCAGCAGTTACCCCGGACTAGGTCAGTTCTTC. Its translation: CASSYPGLGQFF.

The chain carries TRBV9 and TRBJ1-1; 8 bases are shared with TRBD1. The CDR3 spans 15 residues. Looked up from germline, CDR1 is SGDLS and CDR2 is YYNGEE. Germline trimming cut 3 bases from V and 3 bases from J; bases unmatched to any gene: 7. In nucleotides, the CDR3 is TGTGCCAGCAGCGGGCTCCAGGGGGCGGACACTGAAGCTTTCTTT. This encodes CASSGLQGADTEAFF.

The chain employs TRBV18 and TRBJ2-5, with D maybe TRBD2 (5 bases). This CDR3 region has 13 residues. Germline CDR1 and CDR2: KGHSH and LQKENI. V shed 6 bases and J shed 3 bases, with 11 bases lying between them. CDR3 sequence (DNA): TGTGCCAGCTCCCCTTCGGAGGAAGAGACCCAGTACTTC. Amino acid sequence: CASSPSEEETQYF.

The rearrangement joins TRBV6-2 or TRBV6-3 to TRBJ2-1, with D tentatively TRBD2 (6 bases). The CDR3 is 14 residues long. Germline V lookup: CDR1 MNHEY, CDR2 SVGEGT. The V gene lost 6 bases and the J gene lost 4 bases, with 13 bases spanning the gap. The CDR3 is CASSPRLGYNEQFF. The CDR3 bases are TGTGCCAGCAGCCCCCGACTAGGGTACAATGAGCAGTTCTTC.

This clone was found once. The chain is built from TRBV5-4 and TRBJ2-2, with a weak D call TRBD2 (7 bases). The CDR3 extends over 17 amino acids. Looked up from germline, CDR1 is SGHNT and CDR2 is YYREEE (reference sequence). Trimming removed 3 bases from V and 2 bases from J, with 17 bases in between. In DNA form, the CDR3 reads TGTGCCAGCAGCTATCCTTGGGGGGGCGGCAACACCGGGGAGCTGTTTTTT. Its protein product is CASSYPWGGGNTGELFF.

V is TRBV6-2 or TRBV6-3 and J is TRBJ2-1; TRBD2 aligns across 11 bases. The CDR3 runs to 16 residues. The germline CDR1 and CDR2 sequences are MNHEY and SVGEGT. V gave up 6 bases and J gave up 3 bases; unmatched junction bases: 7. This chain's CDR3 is CASSPGTSGFYNEQFF. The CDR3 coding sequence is TGTGCCAGCAGCCCCGGGACTAGCGGATTCTACAATGAGCAGTTCTTC.

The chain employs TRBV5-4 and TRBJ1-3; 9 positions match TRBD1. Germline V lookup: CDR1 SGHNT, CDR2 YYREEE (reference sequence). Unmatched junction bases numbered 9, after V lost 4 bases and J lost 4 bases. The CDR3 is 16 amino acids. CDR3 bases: TGTGCCAGCAGCGCACGACAGGGGGAAGTCGGAAACACCATATATTTT. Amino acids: CASSARQGEVGNTIYF.

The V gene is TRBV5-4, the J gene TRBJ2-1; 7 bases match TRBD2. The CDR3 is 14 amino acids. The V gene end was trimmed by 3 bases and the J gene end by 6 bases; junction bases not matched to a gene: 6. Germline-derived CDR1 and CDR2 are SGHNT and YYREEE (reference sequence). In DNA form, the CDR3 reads TGTGCCAGCAGCTCCGGGACTATACTCAATGAGCAGTTCTTC. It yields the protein CASSSGTILNEQFF.

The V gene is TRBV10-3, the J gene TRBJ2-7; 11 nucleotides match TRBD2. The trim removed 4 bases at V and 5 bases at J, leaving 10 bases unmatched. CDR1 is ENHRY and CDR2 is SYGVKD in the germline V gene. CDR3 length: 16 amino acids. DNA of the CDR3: TGTGCCATCAGTGCGACTTTAGCGGGAGGGCCGAACGAGCAGTACTTC. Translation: CAISATLAGGPNEQYF.

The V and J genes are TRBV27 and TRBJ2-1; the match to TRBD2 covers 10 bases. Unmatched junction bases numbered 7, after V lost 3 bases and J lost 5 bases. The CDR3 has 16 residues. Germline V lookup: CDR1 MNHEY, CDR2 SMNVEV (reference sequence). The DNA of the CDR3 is TGTGCCAGCAGTTTCTTGGGACTAGCGTTGAACAATGAGCAGTTCTTC. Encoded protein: CASSFLGLALNNEQFF.

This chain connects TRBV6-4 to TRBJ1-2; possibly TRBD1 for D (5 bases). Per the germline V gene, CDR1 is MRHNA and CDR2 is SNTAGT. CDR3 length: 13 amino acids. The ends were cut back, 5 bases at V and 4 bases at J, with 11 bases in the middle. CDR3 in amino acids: CASSFDRGYGYTF. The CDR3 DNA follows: TGTGCCAGCAGTTTTGACAGAGGCTATGGCTACACCTTC.

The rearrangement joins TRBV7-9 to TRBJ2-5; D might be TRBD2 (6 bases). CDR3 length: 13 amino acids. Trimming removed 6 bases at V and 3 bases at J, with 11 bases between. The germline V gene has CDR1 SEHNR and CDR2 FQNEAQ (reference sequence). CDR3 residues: CASRSEGEETQYF. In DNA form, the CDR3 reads TGTGCCAGCAGGTCGGAGGGAGAAGAGACCCAGTACTTC.

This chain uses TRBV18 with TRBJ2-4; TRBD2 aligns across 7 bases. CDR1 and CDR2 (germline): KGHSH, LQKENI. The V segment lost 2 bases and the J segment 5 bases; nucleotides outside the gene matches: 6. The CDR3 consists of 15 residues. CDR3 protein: CASSPSTGGENIQYF. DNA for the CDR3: TGTGCCAGCTCACCATCAACTGGGGGGGAAAACATTCAGTACTTC.

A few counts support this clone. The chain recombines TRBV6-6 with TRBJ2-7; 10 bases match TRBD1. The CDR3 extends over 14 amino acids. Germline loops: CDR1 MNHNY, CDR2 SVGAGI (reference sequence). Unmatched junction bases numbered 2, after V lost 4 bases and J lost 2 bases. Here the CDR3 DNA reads TGTGCCAGCAGTTTAGGGACAGGGGCCTACGAGCAGTACGTC. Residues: CASSLGTGAYEQYV.

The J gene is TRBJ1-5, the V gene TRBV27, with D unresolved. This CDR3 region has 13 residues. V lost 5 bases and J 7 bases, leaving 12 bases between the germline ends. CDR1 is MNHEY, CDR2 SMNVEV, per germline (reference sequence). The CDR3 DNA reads TGTGCCAGCAGTCGGACGGGGAGCCAGCCCCAGCATTTT. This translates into CASSRTGSQPQHF.

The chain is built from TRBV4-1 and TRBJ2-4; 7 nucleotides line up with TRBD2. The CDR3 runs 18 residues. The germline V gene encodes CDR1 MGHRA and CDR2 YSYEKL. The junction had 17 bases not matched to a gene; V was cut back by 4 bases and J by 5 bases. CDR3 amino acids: CASSREGSATSWQNIQYF. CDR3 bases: TGCGCCAGCAGCCGGGAGGGGTCCGCGACTAGTTGGCAAAACATTCAGTACTTC.

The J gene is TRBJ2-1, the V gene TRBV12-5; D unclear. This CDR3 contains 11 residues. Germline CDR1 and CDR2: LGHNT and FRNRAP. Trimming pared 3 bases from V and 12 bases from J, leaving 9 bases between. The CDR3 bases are TGTGCTAGTGGTTTTCTAGAAGCGCAGTTCTTC. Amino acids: CASGFLEAQFF.

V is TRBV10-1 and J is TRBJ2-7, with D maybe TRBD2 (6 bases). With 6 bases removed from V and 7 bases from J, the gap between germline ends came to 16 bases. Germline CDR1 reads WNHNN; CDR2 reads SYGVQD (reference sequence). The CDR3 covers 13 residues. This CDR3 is CASSPGVVGEQYF. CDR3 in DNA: TGCGCCAGCAGCCCGGGGGTGGTAGGGGAGCAGTACTTC.

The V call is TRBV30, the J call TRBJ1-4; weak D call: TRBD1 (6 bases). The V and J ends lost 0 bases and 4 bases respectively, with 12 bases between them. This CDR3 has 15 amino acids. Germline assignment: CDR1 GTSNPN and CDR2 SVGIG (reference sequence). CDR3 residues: CAWSVRGTGNEKLFF. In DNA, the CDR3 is TGTGCCTGGAGTGTAAGGGGGACGGGTAATGAAAAACTGTTTTTT.

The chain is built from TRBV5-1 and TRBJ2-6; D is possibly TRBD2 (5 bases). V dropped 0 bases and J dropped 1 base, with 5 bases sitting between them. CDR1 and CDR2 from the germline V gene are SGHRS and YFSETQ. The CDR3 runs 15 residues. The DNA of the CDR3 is TGCGCCAGCAGCTTGGCGGGGTCTGGGGCCAACGTCCTGACTTTC. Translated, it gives CASSLAGSGANVLTF.

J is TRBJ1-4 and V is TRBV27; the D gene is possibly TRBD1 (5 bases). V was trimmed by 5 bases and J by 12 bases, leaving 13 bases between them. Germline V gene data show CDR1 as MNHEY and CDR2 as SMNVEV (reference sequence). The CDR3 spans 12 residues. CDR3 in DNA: TGTGCCAGCAGTCCGGCGGGGGGAGAACTGTTTTTT. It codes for CASSPAGGELFF.

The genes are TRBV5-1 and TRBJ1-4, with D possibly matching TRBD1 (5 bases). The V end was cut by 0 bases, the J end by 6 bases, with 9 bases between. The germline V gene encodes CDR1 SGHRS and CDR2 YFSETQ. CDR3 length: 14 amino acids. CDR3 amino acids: CASSLGDSDEKLFF. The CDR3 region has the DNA TGCGCCAGCAGCTTGGGAGACAGCGATGAAAAACTGTTTTTT.

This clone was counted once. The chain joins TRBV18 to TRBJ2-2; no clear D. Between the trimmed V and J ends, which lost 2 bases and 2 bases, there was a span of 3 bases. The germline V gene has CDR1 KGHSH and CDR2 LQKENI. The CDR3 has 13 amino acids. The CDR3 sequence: CASSPLNTGELFF. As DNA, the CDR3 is TGTGCCAGCTCACCATTAAACACCGGGGAGCTGTTTTTT.

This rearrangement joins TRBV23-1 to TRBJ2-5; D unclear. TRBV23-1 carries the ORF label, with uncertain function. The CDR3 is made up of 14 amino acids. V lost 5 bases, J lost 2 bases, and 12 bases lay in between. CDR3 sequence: CASSSLGPQETQYF. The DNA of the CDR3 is TGCGCCAGCAGTTCCCTAGGCCCGCAAGAGACCCAGTACTTC.

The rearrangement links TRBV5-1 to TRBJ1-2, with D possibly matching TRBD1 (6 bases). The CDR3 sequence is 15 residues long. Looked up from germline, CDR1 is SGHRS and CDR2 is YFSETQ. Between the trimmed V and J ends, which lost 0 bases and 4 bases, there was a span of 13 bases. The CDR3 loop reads CASSLDAGGIYGYTF. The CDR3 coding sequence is TGCGCCAGCAGCTTGGACGCGGGGGGCATCTATGGCTACACCTTC.

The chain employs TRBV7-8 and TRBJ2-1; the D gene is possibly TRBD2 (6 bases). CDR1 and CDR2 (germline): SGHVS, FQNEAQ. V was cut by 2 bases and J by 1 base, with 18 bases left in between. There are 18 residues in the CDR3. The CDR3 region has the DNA TGTGCCAGCAGCTTATCACGAAATCGGGAGCTTTCCTACAATGAGCAGTTCTTC. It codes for CASSLSRNRELSYNEQFF.

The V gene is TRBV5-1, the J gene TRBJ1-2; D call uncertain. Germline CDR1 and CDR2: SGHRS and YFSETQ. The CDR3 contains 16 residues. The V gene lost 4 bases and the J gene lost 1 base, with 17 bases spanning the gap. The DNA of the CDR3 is TGCGCCAGCAGCCCCCCTCCCCCCCGGAGTAACTATGGCTACACCTTC. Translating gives CASSPPPPRSNYGYTF.

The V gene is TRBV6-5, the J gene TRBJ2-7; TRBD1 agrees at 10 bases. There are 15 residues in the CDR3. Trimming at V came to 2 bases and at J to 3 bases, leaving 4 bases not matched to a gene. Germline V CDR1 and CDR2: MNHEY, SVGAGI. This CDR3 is CASSYQTGGFYEQYV. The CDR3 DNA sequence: TGTGCCAGCAGTTACCAGACAGGGGGCTTCTACGAGCAGTACGTC.

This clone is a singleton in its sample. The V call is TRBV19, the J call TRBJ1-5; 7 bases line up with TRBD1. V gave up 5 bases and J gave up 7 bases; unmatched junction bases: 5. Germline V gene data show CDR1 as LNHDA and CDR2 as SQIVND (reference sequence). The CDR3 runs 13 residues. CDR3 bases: TGTGCCAGTAGTGACAGGGAAAGGCAGCCCCAGCATTTT. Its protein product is CASSDRERQPQHF.